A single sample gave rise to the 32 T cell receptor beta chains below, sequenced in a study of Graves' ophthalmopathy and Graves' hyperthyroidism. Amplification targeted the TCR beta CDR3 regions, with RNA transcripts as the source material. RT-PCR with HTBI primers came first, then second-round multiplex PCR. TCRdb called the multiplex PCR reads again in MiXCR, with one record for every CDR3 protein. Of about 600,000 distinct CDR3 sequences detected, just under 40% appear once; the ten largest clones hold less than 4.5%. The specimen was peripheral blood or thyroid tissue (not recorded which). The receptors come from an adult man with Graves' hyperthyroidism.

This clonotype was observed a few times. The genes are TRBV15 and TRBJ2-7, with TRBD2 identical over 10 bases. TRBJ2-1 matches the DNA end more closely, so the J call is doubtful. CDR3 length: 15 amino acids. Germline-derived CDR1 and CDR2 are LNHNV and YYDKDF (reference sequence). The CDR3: CATRTPAGGPSEQFF. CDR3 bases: TGTGCCACCCGGACACCAGCGGGAGGGCCTAGCGAGCAGTTCTTC.

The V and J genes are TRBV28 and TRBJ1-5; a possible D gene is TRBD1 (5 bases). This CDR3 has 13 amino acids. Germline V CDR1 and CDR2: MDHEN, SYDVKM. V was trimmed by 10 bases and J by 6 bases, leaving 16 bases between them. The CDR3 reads CATSLVGVQPQHF. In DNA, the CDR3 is TGTGCCACATCTCTAGTAGGGGTTCAGCCCCAGCATTTT. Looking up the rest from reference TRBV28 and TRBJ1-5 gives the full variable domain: DVKVTQSSRYLVKRTGEKVFLECVQDMDHENMFWYRQDPGLGLRLIYFSYDVKMKEKGDIPEGYSVSREKKERFSLILESASTNQTSMYLCATSLVGVQPQHFGDGTRLSIL.

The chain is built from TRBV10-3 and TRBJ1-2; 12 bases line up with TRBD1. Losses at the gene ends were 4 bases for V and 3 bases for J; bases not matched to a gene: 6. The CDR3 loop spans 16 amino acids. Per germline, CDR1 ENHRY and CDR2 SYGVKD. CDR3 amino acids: CAISAGTGGPYYGYTF. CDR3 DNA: TGTGCCATCAGTGCCGGGACAGGGGGCCCATACTATGGCTACACCTTC.

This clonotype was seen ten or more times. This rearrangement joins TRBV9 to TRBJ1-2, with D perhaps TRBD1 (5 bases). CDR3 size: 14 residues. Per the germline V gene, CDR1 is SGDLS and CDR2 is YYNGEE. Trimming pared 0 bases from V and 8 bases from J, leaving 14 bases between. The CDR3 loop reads CASSVGGAGRGYTF. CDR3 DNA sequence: TGTGCCAGCAGCGTAGGTGGGGCAGGGAGAGGCTACACCTTC.

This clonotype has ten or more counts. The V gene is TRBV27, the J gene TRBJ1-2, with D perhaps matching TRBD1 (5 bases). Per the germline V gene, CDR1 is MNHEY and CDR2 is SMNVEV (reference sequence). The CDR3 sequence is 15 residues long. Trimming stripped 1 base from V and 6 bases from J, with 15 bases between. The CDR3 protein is CASSLWVLQGDGYTF. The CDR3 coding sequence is TGTGCCAGCAGTTTATGGGTCCTGCAGGGTGATGGCTACACCTTC.

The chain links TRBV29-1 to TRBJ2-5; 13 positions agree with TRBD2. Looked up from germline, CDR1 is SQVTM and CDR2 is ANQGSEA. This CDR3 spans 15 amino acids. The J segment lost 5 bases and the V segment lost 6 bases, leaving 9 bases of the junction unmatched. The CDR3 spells CSVSGTSGERETQYF. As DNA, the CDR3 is TGCAGCGTCTCCGGGACTAGCGGGGAGCGGGAGACCCAGTACTTC. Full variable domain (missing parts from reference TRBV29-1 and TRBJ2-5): SAVISQKPSRDICQRGTSLTIQCQVDSQVTMMFWYRQQPGQSLTLIATANQGSEATYESGFVIDKFPISRPNLTFSTLTVSNMSPEDSSIYLCSVSGTSGERETQYFGPGTRLLVL.

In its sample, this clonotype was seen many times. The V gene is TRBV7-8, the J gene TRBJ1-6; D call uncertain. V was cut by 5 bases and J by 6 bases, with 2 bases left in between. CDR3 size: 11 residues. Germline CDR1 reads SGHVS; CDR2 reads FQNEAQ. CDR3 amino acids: CASSRNSPLHF. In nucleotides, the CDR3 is TGTGCCAGCAGCCGTAATTCACCCCTCCACTTT.

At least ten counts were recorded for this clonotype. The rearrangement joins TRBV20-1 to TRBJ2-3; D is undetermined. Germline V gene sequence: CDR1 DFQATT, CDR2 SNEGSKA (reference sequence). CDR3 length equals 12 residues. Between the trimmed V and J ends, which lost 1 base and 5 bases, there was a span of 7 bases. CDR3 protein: CSARGPGDTQYF. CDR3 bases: TGCAGTGCTAGAGGGCCAGGAGATACGCAGTATTTT.

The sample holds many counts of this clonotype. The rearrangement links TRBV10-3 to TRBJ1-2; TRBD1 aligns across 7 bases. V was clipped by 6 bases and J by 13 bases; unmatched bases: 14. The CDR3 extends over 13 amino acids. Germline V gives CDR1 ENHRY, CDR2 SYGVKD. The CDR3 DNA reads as TGTGCCATCAGCTCAGGACAGGCCCATTTTCGCACCTTC. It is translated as CAISSGQAHFRTF.

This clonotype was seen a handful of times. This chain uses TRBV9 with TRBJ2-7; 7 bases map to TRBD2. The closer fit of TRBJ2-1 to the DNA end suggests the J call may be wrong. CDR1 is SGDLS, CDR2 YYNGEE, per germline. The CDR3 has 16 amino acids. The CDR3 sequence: CASSVVGREWGDEQFF. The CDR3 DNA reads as TGTGCCAGCAGCGTAGTCGGGCGGGAGTGGGGCGATGAGCAGTTCTTC.

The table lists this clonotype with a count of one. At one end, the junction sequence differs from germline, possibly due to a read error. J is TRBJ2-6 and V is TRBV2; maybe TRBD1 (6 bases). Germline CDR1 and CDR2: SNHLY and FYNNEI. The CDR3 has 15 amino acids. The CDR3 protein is CASSHPGAGANVLTF. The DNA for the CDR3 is TGCGCCAGCAGCCACCCAGGGGCAGGGGCCAACGTCCTGACTTTC. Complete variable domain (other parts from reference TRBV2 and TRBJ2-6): EPEVTQTPSHQVTQMGQEVILRCVPISNHLYFYWYRQILGQKVEFLVSFYNNEISEKSEIFDDQFSVERPDGSNFTLKIRSTKLEDSAMYFCASSHPGAGANVLTFGAGSRLTVL.

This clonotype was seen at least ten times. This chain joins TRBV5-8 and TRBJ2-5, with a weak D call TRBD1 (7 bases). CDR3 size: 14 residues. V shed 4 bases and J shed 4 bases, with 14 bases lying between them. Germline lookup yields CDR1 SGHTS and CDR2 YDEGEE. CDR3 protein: CASSMGGQRETQYF. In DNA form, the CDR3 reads TGTGCCAGCAGCATGGGGGGACAGCGAGAGACCCAGTACTTC.

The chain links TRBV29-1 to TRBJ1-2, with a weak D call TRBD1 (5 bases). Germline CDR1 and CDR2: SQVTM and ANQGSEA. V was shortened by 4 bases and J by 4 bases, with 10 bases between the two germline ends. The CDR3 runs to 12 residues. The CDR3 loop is CSVGGDGYGYTF. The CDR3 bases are TGCAGCGTTGGGGGGGACGGCTATGGCTACACCTTC.

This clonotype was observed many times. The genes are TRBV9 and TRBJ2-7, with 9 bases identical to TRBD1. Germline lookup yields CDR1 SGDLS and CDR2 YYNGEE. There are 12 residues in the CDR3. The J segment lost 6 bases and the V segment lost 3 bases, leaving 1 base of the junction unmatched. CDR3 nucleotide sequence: TGTGCCAGCAGCGCGGACAGGGGCGAGCAGTACTTC. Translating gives CASSADRGEQYF.

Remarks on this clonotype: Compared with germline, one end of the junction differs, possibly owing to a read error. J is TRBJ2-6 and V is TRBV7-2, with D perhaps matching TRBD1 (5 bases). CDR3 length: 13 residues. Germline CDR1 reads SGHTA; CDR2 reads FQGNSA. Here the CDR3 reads CASSLLGWGTEAF. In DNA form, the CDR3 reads TGTGCCAGCAGCTTACTGGGTTGGGGCACTGAAGCTTTC.

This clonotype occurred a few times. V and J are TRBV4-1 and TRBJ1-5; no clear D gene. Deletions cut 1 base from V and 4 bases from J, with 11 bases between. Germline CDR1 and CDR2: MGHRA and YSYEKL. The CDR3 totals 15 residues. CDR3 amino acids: CASSQVGDDNQPQHF. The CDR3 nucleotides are TGCGCCAGCAGCCAAGTGGGAGACGATAATCAGCCCCAGCATTTT.

In nucleotides, the CDR3 is TGTGCCAGCAGTCCGACAGGGCCGTCTGAAGCTTTCTTT. Translating gives CASSPTGPSEAFF. The rearrangement links TRBV12-3 or TRBV12-4 to TRBJ1-1, with 7 positions matching TRBD1. V lost 5 bases and J lost 6; bases outside the gene matches: 6. CDR3 size: 13 residues.

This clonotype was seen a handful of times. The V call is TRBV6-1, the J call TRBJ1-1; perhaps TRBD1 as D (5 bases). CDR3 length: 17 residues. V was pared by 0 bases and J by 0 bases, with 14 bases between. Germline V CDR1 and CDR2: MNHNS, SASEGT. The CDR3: CASSEAQLGGLNTEAFF. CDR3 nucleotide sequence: TGTGCCAGCAGTGAAGCGCAACTTGGGGGGTTGAACACTGAAGCTTTCTTT.

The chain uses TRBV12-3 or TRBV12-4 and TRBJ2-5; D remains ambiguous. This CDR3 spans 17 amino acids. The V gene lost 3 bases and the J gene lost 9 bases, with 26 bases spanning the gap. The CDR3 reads CASSFKPGISSNQPQYF. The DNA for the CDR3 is TGTGCCAGCAGTTTTAAGCCAGGCATAAGTAGCAATCAGCCCCAGTACTTC.

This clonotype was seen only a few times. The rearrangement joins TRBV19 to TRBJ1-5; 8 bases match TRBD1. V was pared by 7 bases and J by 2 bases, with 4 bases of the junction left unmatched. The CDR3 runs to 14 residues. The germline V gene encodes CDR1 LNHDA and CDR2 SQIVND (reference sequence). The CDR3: CASNRGGGNQPQHF. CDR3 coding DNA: TGTGCCAGTAACAGGGGGGGTGGCAATCAGCCCCAGCATTTT.

Here the CDR3 reads CATSDTRTVDEKLFF. In nucleotides, the CDR3 is TGTGCCACCAGTGATACCCGGACAGTAGATGAAAAACTGTTTTTT. The gene calls are TRBV24-1 and TRBJ1-4; D perhaps matches TRBD1 (6 bases). The CDR3 is made up of 15 amino acids. Trimming removed 3 bases at V and 6 bases at J, with 13 bases between. The V gene's germline CDR1 is KGHDR and CDR2 SFDVKD.

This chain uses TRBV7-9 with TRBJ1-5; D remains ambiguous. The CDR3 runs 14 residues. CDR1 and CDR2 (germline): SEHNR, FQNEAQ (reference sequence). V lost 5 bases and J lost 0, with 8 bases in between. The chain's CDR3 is CASSQFDSNQPQHF. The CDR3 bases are TGTGCCAGCAGCCAGTTTGATAGCAATCAGCCCCAGCATTTT.

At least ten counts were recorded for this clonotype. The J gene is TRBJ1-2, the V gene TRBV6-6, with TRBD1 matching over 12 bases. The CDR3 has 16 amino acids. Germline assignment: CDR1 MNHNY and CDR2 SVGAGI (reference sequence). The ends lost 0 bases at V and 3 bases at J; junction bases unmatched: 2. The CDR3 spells CASSYSGTGGYYGYTF. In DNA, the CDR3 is TGTGCCAGCAGTTACTCGGGGACAGGGGGCTACTATGGCTACACCTTC.

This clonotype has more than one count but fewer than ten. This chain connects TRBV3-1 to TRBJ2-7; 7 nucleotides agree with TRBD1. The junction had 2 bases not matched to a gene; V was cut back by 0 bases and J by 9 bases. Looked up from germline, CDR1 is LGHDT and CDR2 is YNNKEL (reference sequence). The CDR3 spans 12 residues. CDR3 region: CASSQDRGRQYF. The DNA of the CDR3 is TGTGCCAGCAGCCAAGACAGGGGGAGGCAGTACTTC.

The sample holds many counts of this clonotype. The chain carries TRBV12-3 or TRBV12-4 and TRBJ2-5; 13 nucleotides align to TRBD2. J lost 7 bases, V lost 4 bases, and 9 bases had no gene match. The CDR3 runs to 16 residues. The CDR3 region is CASSSTSGRTYGTQYF. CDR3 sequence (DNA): TGTGCCAGCAGTTCGACTAGCGGGAGGACCTACGGGACCCAGTACTTC.

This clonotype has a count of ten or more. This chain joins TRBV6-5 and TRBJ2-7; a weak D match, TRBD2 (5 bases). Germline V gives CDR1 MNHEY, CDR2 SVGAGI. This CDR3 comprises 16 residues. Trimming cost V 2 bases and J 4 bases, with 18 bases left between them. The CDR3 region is CASSYISPGYGYEQYF. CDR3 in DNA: TGTGCCAGCAGTTACATCAGTCCGGGGTACGGGTACGAGCAGTACTTC.

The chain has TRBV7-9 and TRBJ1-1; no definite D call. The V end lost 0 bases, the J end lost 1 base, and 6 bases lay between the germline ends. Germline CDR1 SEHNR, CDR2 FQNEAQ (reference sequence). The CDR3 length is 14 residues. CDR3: CASSLAVPNTEAFF. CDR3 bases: TGTGCCAGCAGCTTAGCCGTGCCGAACACTGAAGCTTTCTTT.

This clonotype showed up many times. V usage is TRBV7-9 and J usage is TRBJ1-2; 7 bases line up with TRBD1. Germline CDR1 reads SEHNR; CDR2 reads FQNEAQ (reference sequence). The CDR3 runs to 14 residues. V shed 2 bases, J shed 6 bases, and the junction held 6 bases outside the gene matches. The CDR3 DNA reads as TGTGCCAGCAGCTTAAGCAGGGGGTACGATGGCTACACCTTC. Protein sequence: CASSLSRGYDGYTF.

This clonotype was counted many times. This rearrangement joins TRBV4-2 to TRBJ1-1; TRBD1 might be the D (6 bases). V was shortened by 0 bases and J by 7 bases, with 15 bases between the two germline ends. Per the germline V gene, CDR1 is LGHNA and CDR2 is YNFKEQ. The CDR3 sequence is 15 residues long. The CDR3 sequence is CASSQDADRLSEAFF. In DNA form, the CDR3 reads TGTGCCAGCAGCCAAGACGCCGACAGGTTGAGTGAAGCTTTCTTT.

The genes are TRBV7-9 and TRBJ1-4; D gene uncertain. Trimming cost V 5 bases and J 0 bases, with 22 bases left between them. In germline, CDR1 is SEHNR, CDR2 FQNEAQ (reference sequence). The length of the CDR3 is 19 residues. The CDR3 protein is CASSPLVGDRVATNEKLFF. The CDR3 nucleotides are TGTGCCAGCAGCCCACTAGTCGGGGATCGGGTTGCAACTAATGAAAAACTGTTTTTT.

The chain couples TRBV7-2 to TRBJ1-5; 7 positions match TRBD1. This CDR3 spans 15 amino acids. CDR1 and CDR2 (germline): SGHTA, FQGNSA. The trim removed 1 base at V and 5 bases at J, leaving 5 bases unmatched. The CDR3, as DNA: TGTGCCAGCAGCTTAGGGGGACAGATCTATCAGCCCCAGCATTTT. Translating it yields CASSLGGQIYQPQHF.

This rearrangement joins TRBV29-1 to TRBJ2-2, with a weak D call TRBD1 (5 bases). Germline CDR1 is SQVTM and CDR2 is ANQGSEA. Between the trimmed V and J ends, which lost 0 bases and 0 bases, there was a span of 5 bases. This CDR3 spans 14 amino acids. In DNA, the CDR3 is TGCAGCGTTGAAGACAGGGCGAACACCGGGGAGCTGTTTTTT. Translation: CSVEDRANTGELFF.